These T cell receptor beta chains were read from a single sample in a study of identical twins. TCRdb analysed the 5' RACE reads with MiXCR anew, one entry per CDR3 protein. The sample yields approximately 1.8 million distinct CDR3 sequences, roughly a third seen once. The sequenced material came from cord blood. These receptors all stem from a newborn girl in good health. Both conserved end residues are part of each CDR3. The listing skips clone size in some rows; elsewhere it reads once, few, many or a size class.

v_call	j_call	clone_size	cdr3_aa
TRBV12-3/TRBV12-4	TRBJ1-4	.	CASSTIGQGTEKLFF
TRBV20-1	TRBJ1-1	few	CSAQGVTEAFF
TRBV20-1	TRBJ1-4	.	CSAVTGDEKLFF
TRBV28	TRBJ1-4	.	CASSSRQRHNEKLFF
TRBV28	TRBJ1-2	.	CASSDPTGPLNYGYTF
TRBV5-1	TRBJ2-3	.	CASSSDSRTQYF
TRBV20-1	TRBJ2-5	.	CSAWGASGVGETQYF
TRBV20-1	TRBJ2-4	.	CSAIPARRVGLAKNIQYF
TRBV10-3	TRBJ2-2	.	CAISGWGAGELFF
TRBV21-1	TRBJ2-7	.	CASSINSGRPYEQYF
TRBV6-1	TRBJ2-4	.	CASSEGRSYAQYF
TRBV2	TRBJ2-1	few	CASSGEGLANSYNEQFF
TRBV2	TRBJ2-2	few	CASSEDGGGELFF
TRBV27	TRBJ1-1	.	CASSLRAGVGTEAFF
TRBV29-1	TRBJ1-1	.	CSVGSGGEAFF
TRBV10-3	TRBJ1-1	.	CAISPRDRGNTEAFF
TRBV10-2	TRBJ2-7	.	CASRVAGENSYEQYF
TRBV4-1	TRBJ1-2	.	CASRQSSGVGYGYTF
TRBV10-3	.	.	CAIGEGQGASYEQYF
TRBV7-2	TRBJ2-7	many	CASSLVVSNYEQYF
TRBV9	TRBJ2-7	few	CASSASRGLNYEQYF
TRBV19	TRBJ1-5	.	CASSNPGGSGNQPQHF
TRBV14	TRBJ1-6	few	CASSQVDRGRSPLHF
TRBV3-1	TRBJ2-3	few	CASSQDLLGLAGAFFTDTQYF
TRBV20-1	TRBJ2-1	.	CSARFPPWTKGVYNEQFF
TRBV12-3/TRBV12-4	TRBJ2-5	.	CASSFSGGSSGEQYF
TRBV5-6	TRBJ2-5	.	CASSLYPAGGETQYF
TRBV9	TRBJ2-7	once	CASSPTSGGIEQYF
TRBV9	TRBJ2-2	.	CASSVQGHGELFF
TRBV29-1	TRBJ1-5	many	CSVEDSGSNQPQHF
TRBV28	TRBJ1-2	.	CASTPRQYGYTF